This T cell receptor beta chain was identified in a study of T cell responses to AZD1222 COVID-19 vaccine. Points from the study as a whole: Recipients of AZD1222 seropositive at baseline numbered only 5 to 7. Reportedly, nearly half the spike-specific TCRs target unmutated variant regions. Elevations in Spike-specific TCR breadth and depth followed administration of two AZD1222 doses. Clonal diversity was possibly underestimated, and the donors were mostly white British, with more females.

V lost 5 bases, J lost 7 bases, and 15 bases lay in between. The length of the CDR3 is 13 residues. The germline V gene has CDR1 SGHKS and CDR2 YYEKEE (reference sequence). On this clone: The antigen is unknown.

Profiling relied on immunoSEQ multiplex PCR, and the TCRdb table lists in-frame clones only, not all of them. Of about 72,000 clones in the sample, around 89% were seen once. This chain uses TRBV5-5 with TRBJ1-1; D possibly corresponds to TRBD1 (5 bases). The sample in question was peripheral blood, obtained 28 days after the second AZD1222 dose. This sequence originates from an adult who received the AZD1222 COVID-19 vaccine. CDR3 nucleotide sequence: TGTGCCAGCAGAATTGACGGGGGAGTTGAAGCTTTCTTT. It codes for CASRIDGGVEAFF.